One and the same sample provided the 19 T cell receptor beta chains below, sequenced in a study of T cell responses to AZD1222 COVID-19 vaccine. Profiled with immunoSEQ multiplex PCR; TCRdb holds only in-frame clones, not every one. The sample has about 84,000 clones, approximately 85% seen once; the top ten hold about an eighth. Source: peripheral blood, taken 28 days after the second AZD1222 dose. These receptors originate from an adult who received the AZD1222 COVID-19 vaccine.

This sequence joins TRBV5-5 and TRBJ2-7, with a weak D call TRBD2 (5 bases). Trimming shortened V by 3 bases and J by 4 bases, and 8 bases separated the two germline ends. This CDR3 contains 12 residues. CDR1 and CDR2 (germline): SGHKS, YYEKEE (reference sequence). DNA for the CDR3: TGTGCCAGCAGCTCAACGGGATACGAGCAGTACGTC. Its translation: CASSSTGYEQYV.

The chain is built from TRBV24-1 and TRBJ2-1, with D uncertain. Trimming stripped 5 bases from V and 8 bases from J, with 15 bases between. This CDR3 comprises 14 residues. Looked up from germline, CDR1 is KGHDR and CDR2 is SFDVKD. The CDR3, as DNA: TGTGCCACCAGTGTTCGTGGCCGTGAGGATGAGCAGTTCTTC. Translating gives CATSVRGREDEQFF.

The genes are TRBV5-1 and TRBJ2-3, with D possibly called TRBD1 or TRBD2 (6 bases each). The CDR3 has 16 amino acids. CDR1 is SGHRS, CDR2 YFSETQ, per germline. Trimming shortened V by 4 bases and J by 5 bases, and 20 bases separated the two germline ends. The CDR3 DNA sequence: TGCGCCAGCAGCCCCGGGATGGGGGGCTGGGGAGATACGCAGTATTTT. The encoded protein is CASSPGMGGWGDTQYF. Filled out from reference TRBV5-1 and TRBJ2-3, the complete variable domain reads KAGVTQTPRYLIKTRGQQVTLSCSPISGHRSVSWYQQTPGQGLQFLFEYFSETQRNKGNFPGRFSGRQFSNSRSEMNVSTLELGDSALYLCASSPGMGGWGDTQYFGPGTRLTVL.

The V call is TRBV7-2, the J call TRBJ2-2; 7 nucleotides line up with TRBD2. V trimming: 0 bases; J trimming: 4 bases; junction bases outside the gene matches: 2. CDR1 is SGHTA and CDR2 is FQGNSA in the germline V gene. This CDR3 is 15 amino acids long. The CDR3 loop is CASSLAASGTGELFF. In DNA, the CDR3 is TGTGCCAGCAGCTTAGCGGCTAGCGGCACCGGGGAGCTGTTTTTT.

The CDR3 loop reads CASSLSRTSVEQYF. In DNA form, the CDR3 reads TGTGCCAGCAGCTTAAGTAGGACTAGCGTCGAGCAGTACTTC. The V gene is TRBV7-2, the J gene TRBJ2-7; 9 nucleotides line up with TRBD2. This CDR3 region has 14 residues. CDR1 is SGHTA and CDR2 is FQGNSA in the germline V gene. The V and J ends lost 2 bases and 6 bases, in that order; junction bases with no gene match: 5.

The gene calls are TRBV5-1 and TRBJ2-2; D call uncertain. V lost 4 bases and J 8 bases, leaving 12 bases between the germline ends. CDR3 length equals 13 residues. Germline CDR1 and CDR2: SGHRS and YFSETQ. As DNA, the CDR3 is TGCGCCAGCAGCCTTAGAGGAGCTGGGGAGCTGTTTTTT. It is translated as CASSLRGAGELFF. Full variable domain (rest looked up from reference TRBV5-1 and TRBJ2-2): KAGVTQTPRYLIKTRGQQVTLSCSPISGHRSVSWYQQTPGQGLQFLFEYFSETQRNKGNFPGRFSGRQFSNSRSEMNVSTLELGDSALYLCASSLRGAGELFFGEGSRLTVL.

The rearrangement uses TRBV24-1 and TRBJ2-2; D perhaps matches TRBD1 (6 bases). Deletions cut 9 bases from V and 6 bases from J, with 10 bases between. The CDR3 loop spans 12 amino acids. The germline V gene has CDR1 KGHDR and CDR2 SFDVKD. Here the CDR3 reads CATSWGPGELFF. The CDR3 DNA sequence: TGTGCCACCTCATGGGGGCCCGGGGAGCTGTTTTTT.

The chain recombines TRBV27 with TRBJ1-3; D is ambiguous. Germline V gives CDR1 MNHEY, CDR2 SMNVEV (reference sequence). V was trimmed by 4 bases and J by 3 bases, leaving 13 bases between them. This CDR3 is 15 amino acids long. As DNA, the CDR3 is TGTGCCAGCAGTTCATCAGCCTCTGGTGGAAACACCATATATTTT. Residues: CASSSSASGGNTIYF.

This chain links TRBV11-3 with TRBJ2-1; 8 bases agree with TRBD2. CDR3 length: 12 amino acids. The trim removed 7 bases at V and 8 bases at J, leaving 4 bases unmatched. From germline, CDR1 is SGHNT and CDR2 YENEEA. The CDR3 loop is CASKAGGHEQFF. DNA for the CDR3: TGTGCCAGCAAGGCGGGGGGCCATGAGCAGTTCTTC.

This clone was observed a few times. CDR3: CSVEWGTDTQYF. The DNA of the CDR3 is TGCAGCGTTGAGTGGGGTACAGATACGCAGTATTTT. The chain combines TRBV29-1 with TRBJ2-3; D gene unclear. Trimming removed 3 bases from V and 3 bases from J, with 7 bases in between. Germline CDR1 is SQVTM and CDR2 is ANQGSEA. CDR3 length equals 12 residues.

The chain couples TRBV14 to TRBJ1-6, with 7 nucleotides matching TRBD1. This CDR3 has 14 residues. V was clipped by 4 bases and J by 7 bases; unmatched bases: 4. The V gene's germline CDR1 is SGHDN and CDR2 FVKESK. Written as DNA, the CDR3 is TGTGCCAGCAGCCGAGAGACAGGGAATTCACCCCTCCACTTT. Amino acids: CASSRETGNSPLHF.

This chain links TRBV6-1 with TRBJ2-7; 7 positions match TRBD1. The CDR3 is made up of 14 amino acids. Germline V gives CDR1 MNHNS, CDR2 SASEGT. V trimming: 2 bases; J trimming: 3 bases; junction bases outside the gene matches: 4. The CDR3 loop reads CASSEPGQSYEQYV. The CDR3, as DNA: TGTGCCAGCAGTGAACCGGGACAGAGCTACGAGCAGTACGTC.

This chain connects TRBV7-2 to TRBJ1-6; possibly TRBD1 for D (5 bases). Trimming removed 6 bases from V and 7 bases from J, with 16 bases in between. The germline gives CDR1 SGHTA, CDR2 FQGNSA. The CDR3 is made up of 15 amino acids. The CDR3 DNA sequence: TGTGCCAGCAGGGCCGCGGGGCGAGGGAATTCACCCCTCCACTTT. Its protein is CASRAAGRGNSPLHF. The full variable domain, its missing parts supplied by reference TRBV7-2 and TRBJ1-6, is GAGVSQSPSNKVTEKGKDVELRCDPISGHTALYWYRQSLGQGLEFLIYFQGNSAPDKSGLPSDRFSAERTGGSVSTLTIQRTQQEDSAVYLCASRAAGRGNSPLHFGNGTRLTVT.

The chain is built from TRBV3-1 (or the pseudogene TRBV3-2) and TRBJ2-2, with D tentatively TRBD1 or TRBD2 (5 bases each). The CDR3 has 17 residues. Per germline, CDR1 LGHDT and CDR2 YNNKEL (reference sequence). V gave up 4 bases and J gave up 4 bases, with 19 bases separating them. As DNA, the CDR3 is TGTGCCAGCAGCCCCCCGGGGCAGGGCTTCTCCACCGGGGAGCTGTTTTTT. Translation: CASSPPGQGFSTGELFF.

This clone was picked up a small number of times. The chain recombines TRBV27 with TRBJ1-1; no clear D gene. Germline-derived CDR1 and CDR2 are MNHEY and SMNVEV (reference sequence). CDR3 size: 14 residues. The V end lost 0 bases, the J end lost 1 base, and 6 bases lay between the germline ends. CDR3 amino acids: CASSLSNTNTEAFF. The CDR3 DNA follows: TGTGCCAGCAGTTTATCGAATACGAACACTGAAGCTTTCTTT.

V is TRBV3-1 (or the pseudogene TRBV3-2) and J is TRBJ2-6; 8 bases fit TRBD1. Germline assignment: CDR1 LGHDT and CDR2 YNNKEL (reference sequence). The junction had 16 bases not matched to a gene; V was cut back by 2 bases and J by 4 bases. CDR3 size: 20 residues. CDR3 DNA: TGTGCCAGCAGCCAAAGGAGCATCCTTGGCAGGGGGCCGGGGGCCAACGTCCTGACTTTC. The encoded protein is CASSQRSILGRGPGANVLTF.

J is TRBJ2-1 and V is TRBV6-5; 9 nucleotides agree with TRBD1. CDR1 and CDR2 (germline): MNHEY, SVGAGI. The junction had 8 bases not matched to a gene; V was cut back by 2 bases and J by 9 bases. The CDR3 is 15 residues long. The CDR3 DNA reads TGTGCCAGCAGTTACCTCAGGACAGGGGTGGCTGAGCAGTTCTTC. Translated, it gives CASSYLRTGVAEQFF.

This clone is categorized as medium-sized. The chain is built from TRBV6-1 and TRBJ1-1; D may be TRBD1 (6 bases). The germline gives CDR1 MNHNS, CDR2 SASEGT. The CDR3 has 11 amino acids. Trimming left V 3 bases short and J 10 bases short, with 9 bases between. DNA of the CDR3: TGTGCCAGCAGTGAGGGGGGCGCAGCTTTCTTT. Amino acids: CASSEGGAAFF.

J is TRBJ2-4 and V is TRBV29-1; TRBD1 matches 9 bases. This CDR3 spans 15 amino acids. V gave up 4 bases and J gave up 7 bases; unmatched junction bases: 11. CDR1 is SQVTM and CDR2 is ANQGSEA in the germline V gene. The CDR3 region has the DNA TGCAGCGTTGCGCTCCCCGGGACAGGGAGGAACATTCAGTACTTC. It yields the protein CSVALPGTGRNIQYF.